The 21 T cell receptor beta chains given below trace back to one sample, sequenced in a study of response to subunit inactivated influenza vaccine. TCRdb recomputed calls from the RT-PCR reads with MiXCR, one row per CDR3 protein. In the table there are 450,000 to 600,000 distinct CDR3 sequences, 16% of which are singletons. The source material was CD4+ T cells sorted from PBMCs, sampled less than 30 months after vaccination. The receptor source for this set is a man aged 50 to 75 who received an inactivated influenza vaccine.

V gene TRBV7-2 combines with J gene TRBJ1-6; D is undetermined. The CDR3 consists of 16 residues. The V gene's germline CDR1 is SGHTA and CDR2 FQGNSA. The V and J ends lost 0 bases and 10 bases respectively, with 16 bases between them. The DNA of the CDR3 is TGTGCCAGCAGCTTAGCGGCGCCTGGTGTAGAATCACCCCTCCACTTT. Residues: CASSLAAPGVESPLHF.

Comment on this clonotype: The junction differs from germline at one of its ends, possibly a read error. The chain employs TRBV4-3 and TRBJ1-6; D is unclear. From germline, CDR1 is LGHNA and CDR2 YSLEER. The CDR3 loop spans 17 amino acids. CDR3 amino acids: CASSQAPKGSYNSPLHF. The CDR3 nucleotides are TGCGCCAGCAGCCAAGCACCAAAGGGCTCCTATAATTCACCCCTCCACTTC.

The J gene is TRBJ2-1, the V gene TRBV7-9; TRBD2 aligns across 7 bases. After removal of 4 bases from V and 6 bases from J, the junction contained 12 bases not matched to a gene. Germline CDR1 and CDR2: SEHNR and FQNEAQ (reference sequence). CDR3 length: 16 residues. CDR3 residues: CASSSRGFSSGNEQFF. CDR3 sequence (DNA): TGTGCCAGCAGCTCGCGGGGCTTTTCTAGCGGCAATGAGCAGTTCTTC. Complete variable domain (other parts from reference TRBV7-9 and TRBJ2-1): DTGVSQNPRHKITKRGQNVTFRCDPISEHNRLYWYRQTLGQGPEFLTYFQNEAQLEKSRLLSDRFSAERPKGSFSTLEIQRTEQGDSAMYLCASSSRGFSSGNEQFFGPGTRLTVL.

This clonotype appeared a few times. The V and J genes are TRBV7-9 and TRBJ2-3; D unclear. Germline V gene lookup returns CDR1 SEHNR and CDR2 FQNEAQ (reference sequence). This CDR3 has 13 residues. Trimming cost V 1 base and J 6 bases, with 8 bases left between them. The CDR3 loop reads CASSLGGHDTQYF. CDR3 DNA: TGTGCCAGCAGCTTAGGCGGTCATGATACGCAGTATTTT.

The genes are TRBV28 and TRBJ1-1; D is undetermined. Germline V CDR1 and CDR2: MDHEN, SYDVKM. Trimming stripped 8 bases from V and 1 base from J, with 5 bases between. The CDR3 covers 11 residues. CDR3: CASVSNTEAFF. CDR3 DNA sequence: TGTGCCAGCGTATCGAACACTGAAGCTTTCTTT.

Only a few counts were recorded for this clonotype. This rearrangement joins TRBV3-1 to TRBJ2-7, with D perhaps assigned TRBD1 or TRBD2 (5 bases each). Germline loops: CDR1 LGHDT, CDR2 YNNKEL (reference sequence). Trimming shortened V by 1 base and J by 3 bases, and 10 bases separated the two germline ends. The CDR3 has 14 amino acids. CDR3 residues: CASSQVGTDYEQYF. In DNA, the CDR3 is TGTGCCAGCAGCCAAGTTGGGACGGACTACGAGCAGTACTTC.

There are a few counts of this clonotype. V gene TRBV15 combines with J gene TRBJ2-5; D may be TRBD2 (5 bases). CDR1 and CDR2 from the germline V gene are LNHNV and YYDKDF (reference sequence). V was cut by 1 base and J by 0 bases, with 9 bases left in between. CDR3 length equals 15 residues. The CDR3 bases are TGTGCCACCAGCAGAGGAAACGGGAACCAAGAGACCCAGTACTTC. Its protein is CATSRGNGNQETQYF.

This clonotype showed up just a few times. The V and J genes are TRBV7-2 and TRBJ2-7; TRBD1 matches 9 bases. The CDR3 is made up of 14 amino acids. Germline lookup yields CDR1 SGHTA and CDR2 FQGNSA. J gave up 6 bases and V 3 bases, and 6 bases lay outside the gene matches. CDR3 DNA: TGTGCCAGCAGCTTCCTGGGACAGGGTACCGAGCAGTACTTC. As protein: CASSFLGQGTEQYF.

This chain joins TRBV20-1 and TRBJ1-1, with 11 bases lining up with TRBD1. CDR1 and CDR2 from the germline V gene are DFQATT and SNEGSKA (reference sequence). The V gene end was trimmed by 3 bases and the J gene end by 0 bases; junction bases not matched to a gene: 9. CDR3 length: 17 amino acids. Here the CDR3 DNA reads TGCAGTGCTAGGGACAGGGGGCGCGGGAATATGAACACTGAAGCTTTCTTT. This encodes CSARDRGRGNMNTEAFF.

The rearrangement joins TRBV15 to TRBJ2-7; 7 bases match TRBD2. Germline CDR1 and CDR2: LNHNV and YYDKDF (reference sequence). This CDR3 has 16 amino acids. Trimming took 4 bases from V and 2 from J; bases not matched to a gene: 11. The CDR3 DNA reads as TGTGCCACCAGCAAAGTTCCGGGGGGTTTCGCCTACGAGCAGTACTTC. Encoded protein: CATSKVPGGFAYEQYF.

J is TRBJ2-3 and V is TRBV20-1; no firm D call. The CDR3 covers 14 residues. Per germline, CDR1 DFQATT and CDR2 SNEGSKA (reference sequence). Trimming pared 1 base from V and 1 base from J, leaving 9 bases between. The CDR3 is CSARAPSRTDTQYF. DNA of the CDR3: TGCAGTGCTAGAGCCCCTAGTCGCACAGATACGCAGTATTTT.

Only a few counts were recorded for this clonotype. The chain uses TRBV25-1 and TRBJ2-1, with TRBD1 as a possible D gene (5 bases). The CDR3 length is 12 residues. V lost 4 bases and J 9 bases, leaving 10 bases between the germline ends. CDR1 is MGHDK, CDR2 SYGVNS, per germline. This chain's CDR3 is CASSAQGGEQFF. The CDR3 DNA follows: TGTGCCAGCAGTGCGCAGGGCGGTGAGCAGTTCTTC.

The gene calls are TRBV11-2 and TRBJ2-4; TRBD2 might be the D (6 bases). Germline CDR1 SGHAT, CDR2 FQNNGV. V lost 2 bases and J lost 8, with 13 bases in between. The CDR3 consists of 14 residues. CDR3 in amino acids: CASSLKAGGDIQYF. The CDR3 coding sequence is TGTGCCAGCAGCTTAAAGGCGGGCGGGGACATTCAGTACTTC.

This clonotype was recorded at least ten times. The chain couples TRBV5-1 to TRBJ1-1; D might be TRBD1 (5 bases). The CDR3 totals 14 residues. Trimming removed 4 bases from V and 0 bases from J, with 10 bases in between. Germline CDR1 reads SGHRS; CDR2 reads YFSETQ. The CDR3 spells CASSNQDMNTEAFF. CDR3 sequence (DNA): TGCGCCAGCAGCAATCAGGACATGAACACTGAAGCTTTCTTT.

The chain is built from TRBV4-2 and TRBJ1-1; 8 bases align to TRBD1. The ends lost 5 bases at V and 6 bases at J; junction bases unmatched: 11. The CDR3 extends over 15 amino acids. Per germline, CDR1 LGHNA and CDR2 YNFKEQ. Here the CDR3 reads CASSSAGQGYAEAFF. The CDR3 nucleotides are TGTGCCAGCAGCTCGGCTGGACAGGGTTATGCTGAAGCTTTCTTT.

The chain employs TRBV3-1 and TRBJ2-7; D is ambiguous. This CDR3 is 15 amino acids long. V lost 1 base and J lost 6, with 16 bases in between. Germline loops: CDR1 LGHDT, CDR2 YNNKEL (reference sequence). The CDR3 is CASSQGVRASGEQYF. The CDR3 DNA sequence: TGTGCCAGCAGCCAAGGCGTTAGGGCTAGTGGCGAGCAGTACTTC.

The rearrangement joins TRBV5-6 to TRBJ2-3; no clear D. V was shortened by 4 bases and J by 1 base, with 13 bases between the two germline ends. Germline CDR1 reads SGHDT; CDR2 reads YYEEEE. The CDR3 sequence is 15 residues long. The CDR3 nucleotides are TGTGCCAGCAGCCCCTGCCTCTTCTGCACAGATACGCAGTATTTT. As protein: CASSPCLFCTDTQYF.

This clonotype has a handful of counts. The chain recombines TRBV6-6 with TRBJ2-5; possibly TRBD2 for D (5 bases). Per the germline V gene, CDR1 is MNHNY and CDR2 is SVGAGI (reference sequence). The CDR3 totals 13 residues. V lost 6 bases and J lost 2, with 10 bases in between. CDR3 nucleotides: TGTGCCAGCAGCGGACCGGGGCAAGAGACCCAGTACTTC. It is translated as CASSGPGQETQYF.

This clonotype was seen only a few times. The chain couples TRBV7-2 to TRBJ2-1; 8 positions match TRBD1. CDR1 and CDR2 from the germline V gene are SGHTA and FQGNSA. The CDR3 runs 15 residues. Losses at the gene ends were 4 bases for V and 2 bases for J; bases not matched to a gene: 4. The CDR3 loop is CASSSRTGTYNEQFF. In nucleotides, the CDR3 is TGTGCCAGCAGCTCCCGGACAGGGACCTACAATGAGCAGTTCTTC.

The chain uses TRBV20-1 and TRBJ1-1; 8 positions agree with TRBD1. In germline, CDR1 is DFQATT, CDR2 SNEGSKA (reference sequence). There are 15 residues in the CDR3. V shed 1 base and J 1 base; nucleotides not matched to a gene: 5. CDR3 in DNA: TGCAGTGCTAGAGTTGTAACAGGGGGGAACACTGAAGCTTTCTTT. This translates into CSARVVTGGNTEAFF.

The J gene is TRBJ2-1, the V gene TRBV30; D gene uncertain. Germline CDR1 reads GTSNPN; CDR2 reads SVGIG (reference sequence). V lost 0 bases to trimming and J lost 3 bases, with 6 bases between them. The CDR3 is 13 residues long. DNA of the CDR3: TGTGCCTGGAGTGTATTAGGCTACAATGAGCAGTTCTTC. It translates to CAWSVLGYNEQFF.